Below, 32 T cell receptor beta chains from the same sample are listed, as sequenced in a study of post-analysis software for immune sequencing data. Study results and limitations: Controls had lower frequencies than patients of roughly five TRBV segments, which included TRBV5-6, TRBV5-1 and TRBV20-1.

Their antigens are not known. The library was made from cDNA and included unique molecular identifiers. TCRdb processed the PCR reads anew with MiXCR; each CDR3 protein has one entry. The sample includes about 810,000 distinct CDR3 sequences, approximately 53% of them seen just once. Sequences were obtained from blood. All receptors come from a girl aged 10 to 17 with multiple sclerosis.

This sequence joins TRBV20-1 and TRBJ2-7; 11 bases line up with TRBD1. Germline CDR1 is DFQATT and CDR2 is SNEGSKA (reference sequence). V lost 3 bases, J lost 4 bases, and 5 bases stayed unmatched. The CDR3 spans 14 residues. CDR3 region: CSARSGTGGYEQYF. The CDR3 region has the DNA TGCAGTGCTAGGTCCGGGACAGGGGGATACGAGCAGTACTTC.

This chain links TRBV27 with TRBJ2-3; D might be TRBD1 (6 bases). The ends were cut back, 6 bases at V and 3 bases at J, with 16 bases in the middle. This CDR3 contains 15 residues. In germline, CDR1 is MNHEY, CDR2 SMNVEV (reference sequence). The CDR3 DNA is TGTGCCAGCAGGGGGGCCCTTCTGGGGACAGATACGCAGTATTTT. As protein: CASRGALLGTDTQYF.

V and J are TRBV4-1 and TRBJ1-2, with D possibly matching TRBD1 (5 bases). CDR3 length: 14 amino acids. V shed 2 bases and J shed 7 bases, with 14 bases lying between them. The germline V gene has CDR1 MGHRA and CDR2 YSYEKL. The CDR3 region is CASSQRDGSIGYTF. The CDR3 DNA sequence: TGCGCCAGCAGCCAACGGGACGGATCGATTGGCTACACCTTC.

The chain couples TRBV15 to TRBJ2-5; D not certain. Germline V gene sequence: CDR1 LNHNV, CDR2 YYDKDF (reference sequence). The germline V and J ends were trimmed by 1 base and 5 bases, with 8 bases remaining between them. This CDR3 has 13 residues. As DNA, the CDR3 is TGTGCCACCAGCAGAGTGTTAGTGGAGACCCAGTACTTC. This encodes CATSRVLVETQYF. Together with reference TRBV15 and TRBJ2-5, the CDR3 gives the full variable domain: DAMVIQNPRYQVTQFGKPVTLSCSQTLNHNVMYWYQQKSSQAPKLLFHYYDKDFNNEADTPDNFQSRRPNTSFCFLDIRSPGLGDTAMYLCATSRVLVETQYFGPGTRLLVL.

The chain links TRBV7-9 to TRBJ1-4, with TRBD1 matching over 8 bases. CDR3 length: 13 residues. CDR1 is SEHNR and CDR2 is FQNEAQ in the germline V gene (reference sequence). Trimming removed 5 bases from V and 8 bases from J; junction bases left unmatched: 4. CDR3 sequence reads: CASSDRGDEKLFF. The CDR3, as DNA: TGTGCCAGCAGCGACAGGGGAGACGAAAAACTGTTTTTT.

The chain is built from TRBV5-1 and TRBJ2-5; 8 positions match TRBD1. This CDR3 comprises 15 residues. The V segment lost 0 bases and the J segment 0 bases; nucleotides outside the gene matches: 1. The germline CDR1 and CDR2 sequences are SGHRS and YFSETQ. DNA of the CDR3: TGCGCCAGCAGCTTGGGGGGACAGGACCAAGAGACCCAGTACTTC. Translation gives CASSLGGQDQETQYF.

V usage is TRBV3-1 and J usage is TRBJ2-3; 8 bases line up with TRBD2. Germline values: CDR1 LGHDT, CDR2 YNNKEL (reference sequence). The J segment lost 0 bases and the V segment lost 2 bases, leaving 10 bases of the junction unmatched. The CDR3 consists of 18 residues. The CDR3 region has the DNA TGTGCCAGCAGCCAATCTCCCGCGGGGGGATCTAGCACAGATACGCAGTATTTT. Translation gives CASSQSPAGGSSTDTQYF.

In DNA form, the CDR3 reads TGCGCCAGCAGCTCGGTGGGGGGAGAGGATGAGCAGTTCTTC. It encodes CASSSVGGEDEQFF. The chain has TRBV5-1 and TRBJ2-1; TRBD2 might be the D (6 bases). Looked up from germline, CDR1 is SGHRS and CDR2 is YFSETQ. Trimming took 3 bases from V and 8 from J, leaving 15 bases between them. The CDR3 loop spans 14 amino acids. Combining the CDR3 with reference TRBV5-1 and TRBJ2-1 gives the whole variable domain KAGVTQTPRYLIKTRGQQVTLSCSPISGHRSVSWYQQTPGQGLQFLFEYFSETQRNKGNFPGRFSGRQFSNSRSEMNVSTLELGDSALYLCASSSVGGEDEQFFGPGTRLTVL.

The CDR3 is CSARDAGGASLEQYF. The CDR3 DNA reads TGCAGTGCTAGAGATGCGGGGGGCGCATCCCTCGAGCAGTACTTC. V and J are TRBV20-1 and TRBJ2-7; TRBD2 matches at 8 bases. The V segment lost 0 bases and the J segment 6 bases; nucleotides outside the gene matches: 10. Germline assignment: CDR1 DFQATT and CDR2 SNEGSKA (reference sequence). This CDR3 is 15 amino acids long.

The CDR3 loop reads CASSFVQGFNEQFF. CDR3 in DNA: TGTGCCAGCAGCTTTGTCCAGGGTTTCAATGAGCAGTTCTTC. The rearrangement links TRBV13 to TRBJ2-1; D is perhaps TRBD1 (5 bases). The CDR3 spans 14 residues. Per the germline V gene, CDR1 is PRHDT and CDR2 is FYEKMQ (reference sequence). The ends were cut back, 3 bases at V and 6 bases at J, with 12 bases in the middle.

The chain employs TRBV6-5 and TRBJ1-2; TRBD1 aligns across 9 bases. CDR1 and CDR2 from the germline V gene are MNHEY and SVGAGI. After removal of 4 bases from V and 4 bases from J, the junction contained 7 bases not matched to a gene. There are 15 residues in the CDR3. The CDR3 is CASSWTQGAGYGYTF. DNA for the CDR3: TGTGCCAGCAGTTGGACACAGGGGGCGGGCTATGGCTACACCTTC.

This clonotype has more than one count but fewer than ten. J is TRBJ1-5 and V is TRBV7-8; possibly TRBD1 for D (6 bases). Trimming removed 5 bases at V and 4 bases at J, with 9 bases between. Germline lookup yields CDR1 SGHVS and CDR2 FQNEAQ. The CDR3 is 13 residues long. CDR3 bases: TGTGCCAGCAGCATAACAGGGAATCAGCCCCAGCATTTT. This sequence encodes CASSITGNQPQHF.

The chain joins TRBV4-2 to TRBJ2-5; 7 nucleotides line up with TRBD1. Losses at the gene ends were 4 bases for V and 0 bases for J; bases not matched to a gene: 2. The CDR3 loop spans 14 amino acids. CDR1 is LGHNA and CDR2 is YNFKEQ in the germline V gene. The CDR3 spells CASSPGQNQETQYF. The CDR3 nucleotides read TGTGCCAGCAGCCCGGGACAGAACCAAGAGACCCAGTACTTC.

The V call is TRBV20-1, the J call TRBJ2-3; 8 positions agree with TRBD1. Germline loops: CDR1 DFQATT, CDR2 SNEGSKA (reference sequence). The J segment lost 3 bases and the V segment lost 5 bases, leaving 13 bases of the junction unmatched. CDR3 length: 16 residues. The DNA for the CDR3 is TGCAGTGCTCGCAGATTTACAGGGGGTAGAACAGATACGCAGTATTTT. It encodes CSARRFTGGRTDTQYF.

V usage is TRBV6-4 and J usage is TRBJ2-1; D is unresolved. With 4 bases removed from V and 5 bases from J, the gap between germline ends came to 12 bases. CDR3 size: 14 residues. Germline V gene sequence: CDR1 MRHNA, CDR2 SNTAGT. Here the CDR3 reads CASSVSQANNEQFF. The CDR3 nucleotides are TGTGCCAGCAGTGTGTCGCAGGCGAACAATGAGCAGTTCTTC.

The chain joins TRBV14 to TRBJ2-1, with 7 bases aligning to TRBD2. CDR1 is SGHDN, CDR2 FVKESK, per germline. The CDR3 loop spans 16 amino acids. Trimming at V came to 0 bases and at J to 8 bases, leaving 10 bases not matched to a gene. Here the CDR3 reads CASSQEYWRGSDEQFF. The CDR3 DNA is TGTGCCAGCAGCCAAGAATATTGGCGCGGGAGCGATGAGCAGTTCTTC.

The chain's CDR3 is CSARQGSEQFF. Here the CDR3 DNA reads TGCAGTGCTAGACAGGGCAGTGAGCAGTTCTTC. The V and J genes are TRBV20-1 and TRBJ2-1, with a tentative D call TRBD1 (5 bases). Germline V gene sequence: CDR1 DFQATT, CDR2 SNEGSKA (reference sequence). V lost 2 bases and J 9 bases, leaving 8 bases between the germline ends. This CDR3 is built from 11 residues.

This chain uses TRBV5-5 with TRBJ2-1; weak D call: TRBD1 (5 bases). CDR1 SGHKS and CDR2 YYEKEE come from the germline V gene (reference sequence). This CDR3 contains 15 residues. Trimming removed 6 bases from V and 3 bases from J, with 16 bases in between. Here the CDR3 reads CASNLTPGIYNEQFF. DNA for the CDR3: TGTGCCAGCAACCTTACCCCAGGGATCTACAATGAGCAGTTCTTC.

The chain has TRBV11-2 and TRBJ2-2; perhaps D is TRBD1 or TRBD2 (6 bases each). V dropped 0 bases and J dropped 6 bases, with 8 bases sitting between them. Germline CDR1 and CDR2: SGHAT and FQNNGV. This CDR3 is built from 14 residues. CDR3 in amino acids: CASSLERGAGELFF. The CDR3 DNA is TGTGCCAGCAGCTTAGAGAGGGGGGCCGGGGAGCTGTTTTTT.

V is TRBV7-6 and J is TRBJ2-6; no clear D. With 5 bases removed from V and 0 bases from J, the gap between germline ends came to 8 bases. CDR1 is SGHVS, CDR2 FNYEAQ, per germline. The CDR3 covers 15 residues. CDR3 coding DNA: TGTGCCAGCAGCCCCATTCCCTCTGGGGCCAACGTCCTGACTTTC. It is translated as CASSPIPSGANVLTF.

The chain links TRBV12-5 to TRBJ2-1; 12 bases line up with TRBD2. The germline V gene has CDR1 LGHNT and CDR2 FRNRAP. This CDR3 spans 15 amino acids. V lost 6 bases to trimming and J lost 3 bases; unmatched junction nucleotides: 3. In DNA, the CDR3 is TGTGCTAGTGGAGAGACTAGCGGGAGCTACAATGAGCAGTTCTTC. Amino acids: CASGETSGSYNEQFF.

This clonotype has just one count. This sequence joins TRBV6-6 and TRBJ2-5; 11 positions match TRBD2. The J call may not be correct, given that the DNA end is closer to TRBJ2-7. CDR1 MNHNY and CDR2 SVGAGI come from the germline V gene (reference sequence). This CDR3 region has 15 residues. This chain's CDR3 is CASSYGTSGNYEQYF. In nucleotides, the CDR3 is TGTGCCAGCAGTTACGGGACTAGCGGTAACTACGAGCAGTACTTC.

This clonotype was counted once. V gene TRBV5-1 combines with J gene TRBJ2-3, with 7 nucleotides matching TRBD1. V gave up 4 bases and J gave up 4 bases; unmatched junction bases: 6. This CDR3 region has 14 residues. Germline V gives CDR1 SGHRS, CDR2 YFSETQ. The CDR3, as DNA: TGCGCCAGCAGCCGCGGACAGGTGTCAGATACGCAGTATTTT. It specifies CASSRGQVSDTQYF.

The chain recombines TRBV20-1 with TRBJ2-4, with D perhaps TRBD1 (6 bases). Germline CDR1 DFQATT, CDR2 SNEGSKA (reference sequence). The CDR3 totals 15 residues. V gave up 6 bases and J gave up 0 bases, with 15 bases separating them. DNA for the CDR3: TGCAGTGCCCAGGAAGGGGGTCTAGCCAAAAACATTCAGTACTTC. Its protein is CSAQEGGLAKNIQYF.

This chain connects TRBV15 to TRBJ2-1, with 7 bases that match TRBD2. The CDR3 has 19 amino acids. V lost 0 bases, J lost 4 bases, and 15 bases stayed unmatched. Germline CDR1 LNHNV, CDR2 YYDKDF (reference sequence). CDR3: CATSREGGSWDYYYNEQFF. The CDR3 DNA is TGTGCCACCAGCAGAGAGGGGGGTAGTTGGGACTACTATTACAATGAGCAGTTCTTC.

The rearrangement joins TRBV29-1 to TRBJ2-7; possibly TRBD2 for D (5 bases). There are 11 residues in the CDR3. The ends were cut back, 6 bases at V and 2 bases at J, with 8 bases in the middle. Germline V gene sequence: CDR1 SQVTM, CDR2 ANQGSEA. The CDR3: CSVLEAYEQYF. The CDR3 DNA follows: TGCAGCGTCCTGGAGGCCTACGAGCAGTACTTC.

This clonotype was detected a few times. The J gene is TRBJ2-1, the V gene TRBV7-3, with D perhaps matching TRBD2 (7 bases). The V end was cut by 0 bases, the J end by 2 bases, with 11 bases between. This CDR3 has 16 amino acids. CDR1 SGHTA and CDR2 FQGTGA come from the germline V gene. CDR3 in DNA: TGTGCCAGCAGCTTAACGAGGGGGGGCCCCTACAATGAGCAGTTCTTC. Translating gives CASSLTRGGPYNEQFF.

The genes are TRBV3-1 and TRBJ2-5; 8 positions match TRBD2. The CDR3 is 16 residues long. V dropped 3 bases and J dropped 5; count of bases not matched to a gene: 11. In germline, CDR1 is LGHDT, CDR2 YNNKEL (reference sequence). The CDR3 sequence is CASSQEGLREGETQYF. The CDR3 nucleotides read TGTGCCAGCAGCCAGGAAGGCCTTCGGGAGGGCGAGACCCAGTACTTC.

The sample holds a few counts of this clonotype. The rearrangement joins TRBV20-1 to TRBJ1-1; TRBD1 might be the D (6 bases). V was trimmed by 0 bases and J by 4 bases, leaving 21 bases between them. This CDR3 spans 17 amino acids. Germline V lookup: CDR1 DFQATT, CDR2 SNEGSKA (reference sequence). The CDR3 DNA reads TGCAGTGCTAGAGAAAGGGCAGGGGCGCAAATAGGCACTGAAGCTTTCTTT. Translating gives CSARERAGAQIGTEAFF.

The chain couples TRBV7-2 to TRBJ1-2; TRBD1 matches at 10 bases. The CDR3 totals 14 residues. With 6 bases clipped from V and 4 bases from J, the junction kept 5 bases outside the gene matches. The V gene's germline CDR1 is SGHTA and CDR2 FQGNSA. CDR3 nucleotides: TGTGCCAGCAGAGCGACAGGGGGCGCCTATGGCTACACCTTC. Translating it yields CASRATGGAYGYTF.

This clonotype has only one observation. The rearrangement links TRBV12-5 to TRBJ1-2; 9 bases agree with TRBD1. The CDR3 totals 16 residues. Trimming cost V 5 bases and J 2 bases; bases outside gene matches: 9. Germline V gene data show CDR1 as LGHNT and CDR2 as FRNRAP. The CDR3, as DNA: TGTGCTAGTGGTCTACAACGGACAGGGGTAAACTATGGCTACACCTTC. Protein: CASGLQRTGVNYGYTF.

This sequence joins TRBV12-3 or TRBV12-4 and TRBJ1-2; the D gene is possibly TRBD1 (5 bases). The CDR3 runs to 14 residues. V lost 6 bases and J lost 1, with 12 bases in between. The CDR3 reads CASSPRVHNYGYTF. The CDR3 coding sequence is TGTGCCAGCAGCCCCAGGGTCCATAACTATGGCTACACCTTC.